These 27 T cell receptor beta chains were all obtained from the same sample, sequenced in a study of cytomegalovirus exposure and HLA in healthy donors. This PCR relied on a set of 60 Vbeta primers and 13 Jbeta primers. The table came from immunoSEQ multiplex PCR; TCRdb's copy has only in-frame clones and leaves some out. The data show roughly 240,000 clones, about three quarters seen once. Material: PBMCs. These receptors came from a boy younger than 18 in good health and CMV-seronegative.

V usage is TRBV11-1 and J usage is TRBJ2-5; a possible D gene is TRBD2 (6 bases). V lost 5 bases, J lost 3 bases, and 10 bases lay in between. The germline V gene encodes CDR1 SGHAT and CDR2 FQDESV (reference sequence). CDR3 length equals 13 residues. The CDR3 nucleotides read TGTGCCAGCAGCCCCAGGGAGGAAGAGACCCAGTACTTC. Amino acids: CASSPREEETQYF.

CDR3 DNA sequence: TGTGCCAGCAGCTCACGGGGCAGGGGTAGAAACACCATATATTTT. It specifies CASSSRGRGRNTIYF. The chain has TRBV11-2 and TRBJ1-3, with D perhaps TRBD1 (6 bases). The CDR3 has 15 amino acids. Trimming took off 4 bases at V and 5 bases at J, with 15 bases between the two ends. The germline CDR1 and CDR2 sequences are SGHAT and FQNNGV. Looking up the rest from reference TRBV11-2 and TRBJ1-3 gives the full variable domain: EAGVAQSPRYKIIEKRQSVAFWCNPISGHATLYWYQQILGQGPKLLIQFQNNGVVDDSQLPKDRFSAERLKGVDSTLKIQPAKLEDSAVYLCASSSRGRGRNTIYFGEGSWLTVV.

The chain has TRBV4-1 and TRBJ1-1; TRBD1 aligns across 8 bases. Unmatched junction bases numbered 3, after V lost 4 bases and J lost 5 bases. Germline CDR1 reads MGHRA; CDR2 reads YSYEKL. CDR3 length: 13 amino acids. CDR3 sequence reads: CASSPHRGTEAFF. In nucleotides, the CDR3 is TGCGCCAGCAGCCCCCACAGGGGGACTGAAGCTTTCTTT.

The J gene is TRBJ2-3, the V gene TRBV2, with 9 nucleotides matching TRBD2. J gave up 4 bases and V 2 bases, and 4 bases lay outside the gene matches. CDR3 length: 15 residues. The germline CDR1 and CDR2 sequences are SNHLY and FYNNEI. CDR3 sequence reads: CASSERGGGSDTQYF. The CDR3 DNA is TGTGCCAGCAGTGAACGCGGGGGGGGCTCAGATACGCAGTATTTT.

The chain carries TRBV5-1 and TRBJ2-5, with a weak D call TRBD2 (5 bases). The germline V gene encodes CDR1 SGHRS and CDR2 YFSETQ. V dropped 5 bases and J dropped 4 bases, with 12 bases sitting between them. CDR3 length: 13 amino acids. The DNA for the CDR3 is TGCGCCAGCAGTGTCCTCCGGGGAGAGACCCAGTACTTC. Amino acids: CASSVLRGETQYF.

For the CDR3, the DNA is TGTGCCAGCAGTTTAGAAAACTCCTACGAGCAGTACTTC. Translating gives CASSLENSYEQYF. The chain combines TRBV6-1 with TRBJ2-7; D gene uncertain. Looked up from germline, CDR1 is MNHNS and CDR2 is SASEGT. V dropped 5 bases and J dropped 0 bases, with 8 bases sitting between them. The CDR3 has 13 residues.

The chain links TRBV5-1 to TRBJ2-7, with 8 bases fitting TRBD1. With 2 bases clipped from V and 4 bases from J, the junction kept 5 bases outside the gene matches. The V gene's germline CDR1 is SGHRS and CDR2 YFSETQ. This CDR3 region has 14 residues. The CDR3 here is CASSFDRGQYEQYF. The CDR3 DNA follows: TGCGCCAGCAGCTTTGACAGGGGCCAGTACGAGCAGTACTTC.

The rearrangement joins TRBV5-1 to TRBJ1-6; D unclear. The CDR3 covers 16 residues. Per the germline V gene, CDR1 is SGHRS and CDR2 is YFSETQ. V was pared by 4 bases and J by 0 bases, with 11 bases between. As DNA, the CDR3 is TGCGCCAGCAGCCTCGTCCTAAGCTCCTATAATTCACCCCTCCACTTT. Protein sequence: CASSLVLSSYNSPLHF.

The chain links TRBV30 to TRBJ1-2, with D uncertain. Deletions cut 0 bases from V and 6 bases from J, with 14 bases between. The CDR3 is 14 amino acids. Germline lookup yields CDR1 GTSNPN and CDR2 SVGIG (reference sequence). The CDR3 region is CAWSVVGERDGYTF. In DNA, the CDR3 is TGTGCCTGGAGTGTAGTCGGGGAAAGGGATGGCTACACCTTC.

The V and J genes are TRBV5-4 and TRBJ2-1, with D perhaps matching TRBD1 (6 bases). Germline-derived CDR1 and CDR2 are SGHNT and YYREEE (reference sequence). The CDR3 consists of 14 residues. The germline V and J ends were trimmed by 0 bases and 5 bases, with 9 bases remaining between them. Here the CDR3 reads CASSLVTGDNEQFF. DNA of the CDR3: TGTGCCAGCAGCTTGGTGACAGGCGACAATGAGCAGTTCTTC.

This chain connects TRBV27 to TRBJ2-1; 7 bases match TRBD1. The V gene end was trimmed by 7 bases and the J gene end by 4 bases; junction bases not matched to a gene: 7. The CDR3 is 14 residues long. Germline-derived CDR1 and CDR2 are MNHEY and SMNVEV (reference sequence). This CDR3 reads CASTQTTGYNEQFF. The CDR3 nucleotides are TGTGCCAGCACACAAACGACAGGGTACAATGAGCAGTTCTTC.

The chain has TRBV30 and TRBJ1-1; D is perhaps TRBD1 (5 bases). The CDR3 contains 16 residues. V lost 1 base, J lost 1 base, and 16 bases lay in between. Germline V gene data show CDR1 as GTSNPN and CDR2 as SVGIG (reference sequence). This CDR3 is CAWSEPYLTGNTEAFF. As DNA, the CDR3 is TGTGCCTGGAGTGAACCGTATCTAACAGGGAACACTGAAGCTTTCTTT.

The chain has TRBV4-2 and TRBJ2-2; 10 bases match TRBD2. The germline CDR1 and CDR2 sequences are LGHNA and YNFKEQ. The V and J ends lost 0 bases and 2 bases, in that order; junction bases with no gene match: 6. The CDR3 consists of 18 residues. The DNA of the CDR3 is TGTGCCAGCAGCCAAGAAGTTGGGACTAGCGATAACACCGGGGAGCTGTTTTTT. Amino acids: CASSQEVGTSDNTGELFF.

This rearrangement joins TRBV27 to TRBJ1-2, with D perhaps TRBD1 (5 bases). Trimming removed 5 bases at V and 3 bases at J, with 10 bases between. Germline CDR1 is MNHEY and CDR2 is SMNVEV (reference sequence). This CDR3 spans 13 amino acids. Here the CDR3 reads CASSHGTDYGYTF. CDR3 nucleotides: TGTGCCAGCAGTCACGGGACTGACTATGGCTACACCTTC.

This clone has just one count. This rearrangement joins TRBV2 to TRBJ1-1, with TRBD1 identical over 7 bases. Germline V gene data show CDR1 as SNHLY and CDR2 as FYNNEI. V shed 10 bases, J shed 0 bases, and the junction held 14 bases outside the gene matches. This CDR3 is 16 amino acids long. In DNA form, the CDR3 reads TGTGCCACTACAAATGGAGGGGGCAAGATGAACACTGAAGCTTTCTTT. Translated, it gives CATTNGGGKMNTEAFF.

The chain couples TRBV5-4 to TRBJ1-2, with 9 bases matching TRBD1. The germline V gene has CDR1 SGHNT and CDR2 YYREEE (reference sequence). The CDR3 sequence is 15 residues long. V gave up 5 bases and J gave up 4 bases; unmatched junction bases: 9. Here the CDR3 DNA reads TGTGCCAGCAGACCGGGACAGGGAATAAGCTATGGCTACACCTTC. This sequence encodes CASRPGQGISYGYTF.

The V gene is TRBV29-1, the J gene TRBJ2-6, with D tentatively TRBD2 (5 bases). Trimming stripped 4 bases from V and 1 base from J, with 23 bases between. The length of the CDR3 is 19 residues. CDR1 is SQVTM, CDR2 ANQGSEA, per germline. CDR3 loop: CSVGEPSFPMGSGANVLTF. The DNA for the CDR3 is TGCAGCGTTGGGGAGCCAAGTTTCCCTATGGGATCTGGGGCCAACGTCCTGACTTTC. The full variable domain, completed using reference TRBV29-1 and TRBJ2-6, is SAVISQKPSRDICQRGTSLTIQCQVDSQVTMMFWYRQQPGQSLTLIATANQGSEATYESGFVIDKFPISRPNLTFSTLTVSNMSPEDSSIYLCSVGEPSFPMGSGANVLTFGAGSRLTVL.

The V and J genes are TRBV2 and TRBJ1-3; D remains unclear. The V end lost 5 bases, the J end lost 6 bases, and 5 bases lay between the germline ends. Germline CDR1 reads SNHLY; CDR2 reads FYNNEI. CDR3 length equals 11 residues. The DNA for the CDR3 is TGTGCCAGCAGTCGGGAAAACACCATATATTTT. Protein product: CASSRENTIYF.

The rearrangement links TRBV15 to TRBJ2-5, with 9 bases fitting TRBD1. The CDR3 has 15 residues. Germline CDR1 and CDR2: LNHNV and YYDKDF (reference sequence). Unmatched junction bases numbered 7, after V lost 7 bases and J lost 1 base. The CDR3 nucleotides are TGTGCCACCAAAAAGGACAGGGGCTTCCAAGAGACCCAGTACTTC. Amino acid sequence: CATKKDRGFQETQYF.

The CDR3 DNA follows: TGTGCCAGCAGCTTGGCAGGACTAGTAAAGGAGACCCAGTACTTC. It specifies CASSLAGLVKETQYF. The rearrangement joins TRBV5-8 to TRBJ2-5; 7 bases fit TRBD2. Germline V gene sequence: CDR1 SGHTS, CDR2 YDEGEE. The CDR3 is 15 residues long. V lost 0 bases and J lost 5; bases outside the gene matches: 7.

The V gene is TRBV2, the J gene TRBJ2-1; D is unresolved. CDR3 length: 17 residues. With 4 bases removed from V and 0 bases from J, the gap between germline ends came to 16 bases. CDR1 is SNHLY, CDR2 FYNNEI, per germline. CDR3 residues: CASSAQSATSSYNEQFF. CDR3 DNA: TGTGCCAGCAGTGCCCAAAGCGCAACGAGCTCCTACAATGAGCAGTTCTTC.

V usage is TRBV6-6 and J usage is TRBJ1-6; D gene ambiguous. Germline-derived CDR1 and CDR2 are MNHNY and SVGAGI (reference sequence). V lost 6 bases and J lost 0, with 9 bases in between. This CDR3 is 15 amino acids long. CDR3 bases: TGTGCCAGCAGCCCCCTGAGCTCCTATAATTCACCCCTCCACTTT. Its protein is CASSPLSSYNSPLHF.

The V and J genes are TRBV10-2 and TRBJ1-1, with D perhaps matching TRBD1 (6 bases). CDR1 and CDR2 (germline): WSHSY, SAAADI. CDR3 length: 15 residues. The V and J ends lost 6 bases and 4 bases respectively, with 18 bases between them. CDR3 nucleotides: TGCGCCAGCAGAGAATTAAGGGGAGGGGGCACTGAAGCTTTCTTT. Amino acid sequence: CASRELRGGGTEAFF.

CDR3 bases: TGTGCCTGGAGTCTAAGCAGCAATCAGCCCCAGCATTTT. It specifies CAWSLSSNQPQHF. The rearrangement joins TRBV30 to TRBJ1-5; no firm D call. This CDR3 region has 13 residues. Germline V gives CDR1 GTSNPN, CDR2 SVGIG (reference sequence). V was cut by 2 bases and J by 1 base, with 6 bases left in between.

This CDR3 is CASRGAVGSTYGYTF. CDR3 DNA sequence: TGTGCCAGCAGAGGCGCGGTCGGATCCACCTATGGCTACACCTTC. The chain joins TRBV2 to TRBJ1-2; D not certain. V was pared by 6 bases and J by 4 bases, with 18 bases between. Germline V gene sequence: CDR1 SNHLY, CDR2 FYNNEI. The length of the CDR3 is 15 residues.

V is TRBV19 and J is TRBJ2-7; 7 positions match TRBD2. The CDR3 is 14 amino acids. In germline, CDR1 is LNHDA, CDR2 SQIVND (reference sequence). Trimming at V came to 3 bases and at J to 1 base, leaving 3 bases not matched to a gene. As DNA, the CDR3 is TGTGCCAGTAGTATGGGGAGGGGATCCTACGAGCAGTACTTC. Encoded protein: CASSMGRGSYEQYF.

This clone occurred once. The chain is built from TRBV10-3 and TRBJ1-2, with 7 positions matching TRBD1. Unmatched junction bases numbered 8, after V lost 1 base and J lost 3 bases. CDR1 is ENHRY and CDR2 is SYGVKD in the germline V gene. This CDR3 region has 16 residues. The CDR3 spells CAISEFGQANHYGYTF. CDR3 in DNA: TGTGCCATCAGTGAGTTCGGACAGGCCAACCACTATGGCTACACCTTC.